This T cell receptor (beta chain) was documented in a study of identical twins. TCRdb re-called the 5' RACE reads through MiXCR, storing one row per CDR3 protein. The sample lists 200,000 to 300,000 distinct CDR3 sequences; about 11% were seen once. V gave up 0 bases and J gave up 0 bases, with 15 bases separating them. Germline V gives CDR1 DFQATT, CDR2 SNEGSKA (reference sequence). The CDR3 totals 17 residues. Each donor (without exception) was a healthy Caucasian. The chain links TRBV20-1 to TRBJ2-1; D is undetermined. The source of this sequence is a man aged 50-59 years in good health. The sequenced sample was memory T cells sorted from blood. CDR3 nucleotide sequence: TGCAGTGCTAGAGATTTTTCCCAGCGAGTCTCCTACAATGAGCAGTTCTTC. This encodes CSARDFSQRVSYNEQFF.